The rows below give T cell receptor beta chains drawn from one sample of a study of cytomegalovirus exposure and HLA in healthy donors. The protocol was immunoSEQ multiplex PCR, while the TCRdb copy is restricted to in-frame clones and leaves out a portion. The table has just over 70,000 clones, over 70% seen once. What was sequenced was PBMCs. The receptors were sampled from a human donor in good health. The CDR3 runs from the conserved cysteine through the conserved F or W. Fields, in order: J gene, clone size, V gene, D gene, CDR3 DNA, CDR3 protein. A D gene is named only where the DNA matches it firmly. Clone size, where shown, is once, few, many, or a class for clones that have expanded.

>TRBJ2-6|NA|TRBV11-3|TRBD1
TGTGCCAGCAGCCTGACAGGGGTAGCTGGGGCCAACGTCCTGACTTTC
CASSLTGVAGANVLTF
>TRBJ1-4|NA|TRBV7-8|NA
TGTGCCAGCAGCCCCCCCCTTTGGGGAAGGGGTAGTGAAAAACTGTTTTTT
CASSPPLWGRGSEKLFF
>TRBJ1-2|once|TRBV7-9|NA
TGTGCCGGTGGGGGGTACTATGGCTACACCTTC
CAGGGYYGYTF
>TRBJ2-1|NA|TRBV5-4|NA
TGTGCCAGCAGCTTGCCTAGTATAAGCAATGAGCAGTTCTTC
CASSLPSISNEQFF
>TRBJ1-5|NA|TRBV6-5|NA
TGTGCCAGCAGTTCCCAAGGACTGGGCGGTCAGCCCCAGCATTTT
CASSSQGLGGQPQHF
>TRBJ1-4|NA|TRBV6-5|TRBD1
TGTGCCAGCAGTCTAGGGACAGGAGGGAATGAAAAACTGTTTTTT
CASSLGTGGNEKLFF
>TRBJ2-5|NA|TRBV9|TRBD2
TGTGCCAGCAGCGTGTCTAGCGGGAGCGCAGAGACCCAGTACTTC
CASSVSSGSAETQYF
>TRBJ1-4|NA|TRBV7-9|TRBD1
TGTGCCAGCAGCCGCTTGGACAGGGCAGGGGAAAAACTGTTTTTT
CASSRLDRAGEKLFF
>TRBJ2-7|NA|TRBV2|TRBD1
TGTGCCAGCAAGGGGGCGGCCTACGAGCAGTACTTC
CASKGAAYEQYF
>TRBJ1-1|NA|TRBV28|NA
TGTGCCAGCAGTTTAGGGGGAGGGACTGAAGCTTTCTTT
CASSLGGGTEAFF
>TRBJ2-7|NA|TRBV7-9|NA
TGTGCCAGCCAACGGGAGTTAGGGGAGCAGTACTTC
CASQRELGEQYF